This TCR beta chain is drawn from a study of long-term antiretroviral therapy in people with HIV. General study results and limits: Someone took the blood between about 2003 and 2018, maybe while older ART regimens were in use. After ART, diversity increased yet remained lower than transplant donor controls. Information on adherence, resistance and therapy changes was unavailable.

Germline CDR1 SEHNR, CDR2 FQNEAQ (reference sequence). CDR3 length: 17 residues. Survey-level resolution applied to immunoSEQ assay v3.0. The study targeted about 40,000-50,000 T-cell genomes per sample in sequencing. Some clones are missing from TCRdb's copy, which holds only in-frame ones; the method was immunoSEQ multiplex PCR. The sample consists of about 30,000 clones, 88% of them appearing once. A remark on this clone: What it binds is not known. At one boundary the junction diverges from the germline segment, which might be a read error.

The chain links TRBV7-9 to TRBJ1-1; D gene uncertain. This sequence was found in a woman younger than 30 with HIV. The sample was unsorted PBMCs, taken 0.5 years after starting antiretroviral therapy. The CDR3 DNA sequence: TGTGCCAGCGGCTTGGTTGGCAAAGGACCCTTTTACACTGAAGCTTTCTTT. Amino acid sequence: CASGLVGKGPFYTEAFF. Complete variable domain (other parts from reference TRBV7-9 and TRBJ1-1): DTGVSQNPRHKITKRGQNVTFRCDPISEHNRLYWYRQTLGQGPEFLTYFQNEAQLEKSRLLSDRFSAERPKGSFSTLEIQRTEQGDSAMYLCASGLVGKGPFYTEAFFGQGTRLTVV.